This T cell receptor (beta chain) was retrieved from a study of molecular identifiers for immune sequencing clone quantification. This clonotype was found many times. Per the germline V gene, CDR1 is SGHTA and CDR2 is FQGNSA. V shed 0 bases and J shed 5 bases, with 10 bases lying between them. The CDR3 spans 14 residues. TCRdb reprocessed the PCR reads via MiXCR and lists one record per CDR3 protein. The sample has fewer than 350,000 distinct CDR3 sequences, 20% to 25% seen once. The source material was naive CD8+ T cells from blood, with Jurkat cell RNA spiked in. As to subset: FACS-sorted CD8+CD4-CCR7+CD45RA+ naive T cells. The clonotype originates from a human donor in good health. Some libraries in this study had Jurkat cell RNA spiked in. The chain uses TRBV7-2 and TRBJ1-1, with D maybe TRBD1 (5 bases). The CDR3 sequence is CASSLARGGTEAFF. DNA of the CDR3: TGTGCCAGCAGCTTAGCGCGGGGGGGGACTGAAGCTTTCTTT.